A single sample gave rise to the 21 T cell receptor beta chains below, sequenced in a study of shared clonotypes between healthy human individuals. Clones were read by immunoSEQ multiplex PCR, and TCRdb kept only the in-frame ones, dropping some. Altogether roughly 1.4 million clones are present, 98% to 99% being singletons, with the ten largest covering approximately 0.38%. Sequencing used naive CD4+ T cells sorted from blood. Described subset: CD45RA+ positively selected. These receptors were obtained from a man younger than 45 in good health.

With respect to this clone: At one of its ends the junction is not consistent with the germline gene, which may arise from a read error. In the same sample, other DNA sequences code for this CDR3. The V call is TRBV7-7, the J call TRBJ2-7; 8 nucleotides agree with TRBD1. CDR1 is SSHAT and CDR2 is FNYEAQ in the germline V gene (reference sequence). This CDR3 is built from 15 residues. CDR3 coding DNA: TGTGCTAGCAGCTTAGGCAGGGGGCCCTCCTACGAGCAGTACTTC. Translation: CASSLGRGPSYEQYF.

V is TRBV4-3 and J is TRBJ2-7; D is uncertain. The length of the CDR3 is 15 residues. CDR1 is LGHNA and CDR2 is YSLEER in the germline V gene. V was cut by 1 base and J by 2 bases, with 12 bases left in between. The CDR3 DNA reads TGCGCCAGCAGCCAAGTCACCGGGCCGGCCTACGAGCAGTACTTC. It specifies CASSQVTGPAYEQYF.

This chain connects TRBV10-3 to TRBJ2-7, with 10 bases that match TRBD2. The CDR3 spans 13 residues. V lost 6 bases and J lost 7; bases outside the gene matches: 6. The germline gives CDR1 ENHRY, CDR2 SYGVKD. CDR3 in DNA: TGTGCCATCAGACCTAGCGGGAGTCTTGAGCAGTACTTC. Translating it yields CAIRPSGSLEQYF.

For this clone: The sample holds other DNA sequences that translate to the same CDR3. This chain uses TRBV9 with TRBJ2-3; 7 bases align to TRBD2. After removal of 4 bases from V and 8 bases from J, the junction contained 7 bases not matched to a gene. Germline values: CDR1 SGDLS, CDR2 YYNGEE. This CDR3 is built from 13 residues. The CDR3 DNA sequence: TGTGCCAGCAGCCCGAGACTAGCCGGTACGCAGTATTTT. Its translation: CASSPRLAGTQYF.

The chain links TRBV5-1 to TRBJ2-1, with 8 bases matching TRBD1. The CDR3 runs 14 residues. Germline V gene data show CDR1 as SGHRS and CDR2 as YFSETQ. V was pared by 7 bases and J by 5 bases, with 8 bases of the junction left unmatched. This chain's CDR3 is CASGSGGAHNEQFF. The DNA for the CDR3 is TGCGCCAGCGGTTCAGGGGGCGCGCACAATGAGCAGTTCTTC.

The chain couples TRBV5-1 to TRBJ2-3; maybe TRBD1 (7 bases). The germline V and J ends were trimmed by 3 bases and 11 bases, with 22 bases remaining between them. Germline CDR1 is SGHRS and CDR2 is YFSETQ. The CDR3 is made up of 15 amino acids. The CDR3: CASSSGGIPLLGQYF. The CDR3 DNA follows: TGCGCCAGCAGCTCAGGGGGGATCCCCCTTTTAGGGCAGTATTTT.

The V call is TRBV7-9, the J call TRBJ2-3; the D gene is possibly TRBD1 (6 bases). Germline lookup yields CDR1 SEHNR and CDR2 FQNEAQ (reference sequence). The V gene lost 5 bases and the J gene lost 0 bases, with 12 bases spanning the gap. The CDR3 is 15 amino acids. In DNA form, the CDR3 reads TGTGCCAGCAGCCCCCTTGGGGGCAGCACAGATACGCAGTATTTT. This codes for CASSPLGGSTDTQYF.

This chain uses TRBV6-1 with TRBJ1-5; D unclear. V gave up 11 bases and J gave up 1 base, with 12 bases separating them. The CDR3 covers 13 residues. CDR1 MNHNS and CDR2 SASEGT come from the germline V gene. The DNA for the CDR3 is TGTGCCTTGGGATTCGGAAGCAATCAGCCCCAGCATTTT. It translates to CALGFGSNQPQHF.

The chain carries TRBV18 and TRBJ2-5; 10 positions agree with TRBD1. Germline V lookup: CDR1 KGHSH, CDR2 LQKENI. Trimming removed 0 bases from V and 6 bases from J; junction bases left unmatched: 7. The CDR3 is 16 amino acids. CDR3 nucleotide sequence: TGTGCCAGCTCACCACCGGGACAGGGGCCTACGAAGACCCAGTACTTC. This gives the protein CASSPPGQGPTKTQYF.

CDR3 region: CASSWPQGNTGELFF. As DNA, the CDR3 is TGCGCCAGCAGCTGGCCCCAGGGGAACACCGGGGAGCTGTTTTTT. The V and J genes are TRBV5-1 and TRBJ2-2; TRBD1 might be the D (5 bases). CDR3 size: 15 residues. The germline V and J ends were trimmed by 3 bases and 1 base, with 10 bases remaining between them. Germline V gene data show CDR1 as SGHRS and CDR2 as YFSETQ. The full variable domain, rest sourced from reference TRBV5-1 and TRBJ2-2, is KAGVTQTPRYLIKTRGQQVTLSCSPISGHRSVSWYQQTPGQGLQFLFEYFSETQRNKGNFPGRFSGRQFSNSRSEMNVSTLELGDSALYLCASSWPQGNTGELFFGEGSRLTVL.

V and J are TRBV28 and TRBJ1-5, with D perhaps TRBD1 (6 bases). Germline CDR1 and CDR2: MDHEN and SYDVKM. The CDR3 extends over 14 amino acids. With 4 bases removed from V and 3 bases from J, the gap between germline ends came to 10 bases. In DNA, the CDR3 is TGTGCCAGCAGTTCACAGGGTTTCAATCAGCCCCAGCATTTT. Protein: CASSSQGFNQPQHF.

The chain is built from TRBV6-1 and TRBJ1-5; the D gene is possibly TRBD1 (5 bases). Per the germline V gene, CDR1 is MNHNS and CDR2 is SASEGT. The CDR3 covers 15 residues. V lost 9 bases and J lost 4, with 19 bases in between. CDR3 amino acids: CASTIDPGPNQPQHF. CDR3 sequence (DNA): TGTGCCAGTACTATTGACCCGGGACCTAATCAGCCCCAGCATTTT.

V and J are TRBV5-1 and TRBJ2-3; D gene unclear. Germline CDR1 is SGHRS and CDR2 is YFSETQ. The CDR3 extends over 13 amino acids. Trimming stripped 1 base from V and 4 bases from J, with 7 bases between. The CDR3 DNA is TGCGCCAGCAGCTTGTTCGGCGCAGATACGCAGTATTTT. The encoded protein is CASSLFGADTQYF.

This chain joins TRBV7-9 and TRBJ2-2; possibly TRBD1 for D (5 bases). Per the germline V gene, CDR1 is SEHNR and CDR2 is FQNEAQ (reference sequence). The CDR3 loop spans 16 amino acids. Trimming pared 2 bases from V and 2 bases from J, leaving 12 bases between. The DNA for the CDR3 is TGTGCCAGCAGCTTACCCCGGACAATAAACACCGGGGAGCTGTTTTTT. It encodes CASSLPRTINTGELFF.

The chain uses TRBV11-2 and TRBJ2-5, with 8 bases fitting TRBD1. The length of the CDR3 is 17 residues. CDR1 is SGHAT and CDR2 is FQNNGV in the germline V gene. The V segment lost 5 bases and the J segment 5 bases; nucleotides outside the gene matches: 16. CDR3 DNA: TGTGCCAGCAGCGACTTCACCGGGACAGGCAGGACGGAGACCCAGTACTTC. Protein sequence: CASSDFTGTGRTETQYF.

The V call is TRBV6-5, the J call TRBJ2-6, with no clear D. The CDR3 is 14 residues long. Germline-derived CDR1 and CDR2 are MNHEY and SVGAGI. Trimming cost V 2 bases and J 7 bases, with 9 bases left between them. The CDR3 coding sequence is TGTGCCAGCAGTTACGGCTTGGGTGCCAACGTCCTGACTTTC. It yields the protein CASSYGLGANVLTF.

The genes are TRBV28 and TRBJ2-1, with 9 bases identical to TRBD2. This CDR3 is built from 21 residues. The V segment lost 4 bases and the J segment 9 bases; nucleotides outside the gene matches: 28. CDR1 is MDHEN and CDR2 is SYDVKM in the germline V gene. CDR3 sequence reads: CASSSPLGLAGLTDAGFEQFF. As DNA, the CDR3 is TGTGCCAGCAGTTCCCCCTTAGGGCTAGCGGGACTGACAGATGCCGGGTTTGAGCAGTTCTTC.

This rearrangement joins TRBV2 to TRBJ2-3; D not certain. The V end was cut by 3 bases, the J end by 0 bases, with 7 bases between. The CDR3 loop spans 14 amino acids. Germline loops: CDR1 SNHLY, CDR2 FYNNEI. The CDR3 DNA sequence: TGTGCCAGCAGTGACTCGGTTAGCACAGATACGCAGTATTTT. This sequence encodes CASSDSVSTDTQYF.

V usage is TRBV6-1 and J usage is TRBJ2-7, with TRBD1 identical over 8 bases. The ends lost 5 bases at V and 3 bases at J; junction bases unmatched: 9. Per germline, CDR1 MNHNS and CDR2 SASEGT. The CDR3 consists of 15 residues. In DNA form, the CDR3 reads TGTGCCAGCAGTAGCTGGACGGACAGGGACTACGAGCAGTACTTC. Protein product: CASSSWTDRDYEQYF.

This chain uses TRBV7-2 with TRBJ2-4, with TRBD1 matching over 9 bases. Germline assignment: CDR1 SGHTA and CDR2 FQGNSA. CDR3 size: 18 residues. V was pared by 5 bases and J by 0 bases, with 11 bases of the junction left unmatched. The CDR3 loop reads CASSQGQGGVGAKNIQYF. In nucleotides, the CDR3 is TGTGCCAGCAGCCAGGGACAGGGCGGAGTGGGAGCCAAAAACATTCAGTACTTC.

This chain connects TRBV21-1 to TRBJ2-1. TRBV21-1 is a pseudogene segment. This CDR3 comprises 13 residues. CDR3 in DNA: TGTGCCAGCAGCGCCCAGAGGGGTCCTGAGCAGTTCTTC. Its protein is CASSAQRGPEQFF.